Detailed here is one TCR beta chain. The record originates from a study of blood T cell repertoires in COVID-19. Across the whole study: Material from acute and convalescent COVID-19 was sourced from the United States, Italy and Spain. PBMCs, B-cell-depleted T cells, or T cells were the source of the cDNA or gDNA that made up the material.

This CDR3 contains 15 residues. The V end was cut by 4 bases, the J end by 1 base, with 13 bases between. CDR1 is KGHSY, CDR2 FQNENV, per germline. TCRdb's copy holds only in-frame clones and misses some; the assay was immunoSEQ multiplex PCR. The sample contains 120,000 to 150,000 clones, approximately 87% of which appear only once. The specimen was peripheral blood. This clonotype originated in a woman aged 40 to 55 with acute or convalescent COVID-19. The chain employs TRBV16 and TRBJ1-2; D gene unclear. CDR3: CASSPSPSVNYGYTF. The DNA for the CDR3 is TGTGCCAGCAGCCCGAGCCCGAGCGTTAACTATGGCTACACCTTC.